This is a list of T cell receptor beta chains from one sample in a study of tumor and adjacent non-tumor tissue in lung cancer. TCRdb used MiXCR to reprocess the multiplex PCR reads, holding one entry per CDR3 protein. Among about 110,000 distinct CDR3 sequences listed, about 61% were seen once. Input material: distant non-tumor lung tissue. All receptors come from a man in his 60s with non-small cell lung cancer. The conserved cysteine and the conserved F or W are not part of the CDR3 here. Fields, in order: V gene, clone size, J gene, CDR3 protein. Clone size is shown for a subset of rows, as once, few, many or a class of expanded clone.

v_gene: TRBV30
abundance: many
j_gene: TRBJ2-3
CDR3aa: AWTGGVGPADTQY

v_gene: TRBV4-1
abundance: -
j_gene: TRBJ2-3
CDR3aa: ASIQDWDRVKGTQY

v_gene: TRBV5-6
abundance: few
j_gene: TRBJ2-3
CDR3aa: ASSLFATFSTDTQY

v_gene: TRBV6-5
abundance: -
j_gene: TRBJ2-1
CDR3aa: ASSSHPATSEQS

v_gene: TRBV5-6
abundance: many
j_gene: TRBJ2-1
CDR3aa: ASSLDASGDEQF

v_gene: TRBV4-1
abundance: once
j_gene: TRBJ2-6
CDR3aa: ASSQRPSGSGANALT

v_gene: TRBV11-2
abundance: -
j_gene: TRBJ2-5
CDR3aa: ASSPRASGYLETQY

v_gene: TRBV6-6
abundance: -
j_gene: TRBJ2-6
CDR3aa: ASNINRDSCGADVLT

v_gene: TRBV5-4
abundance: many
j_gene: TRBJ2-1
CDR3aa: ASSLVTNRGNEQF

v_gene: TRBV18
abundance: -
j_gene: TRBJ1-2
CDR3aa: ASSPCSRLGYT

v_gene: TRBV6-5
abundance: -
j_gene: TRBJ1-2
CDR3aa: VSSATTLDLYGYT

v_gene: TRBV20-1
abundance: -
j_gene: TRBJ2-7
CDR3aa: SAGDSGLASPYERY

v_gene: TRBV5-4
abundance: many
j_gene: TRBJ2-2
CDR3aa: ASSWGAGTNTGELF

v_gene: TRBV11-3
abundance: -
j_gene: TRBJ1-3
CDR3aa: ASNLEGTIGNTIY

v_gene: TRBV11-1
abundance: -
j_gene: TRBJ2-1
CDR3aa: ASFSCGETGEQF

v_gene: TRBV6-2/TRBV6-3
abundance: few
j_gene: TRBJ2-3
CDR3aa: ASRTAGVDTQY

v_gene: TRBV6-6
abundance: many
j_gene: TRBJ1-2
CDR3aa: ASSPSGKADYGYT

v_gene: TRBV6-1
abundance: many
j_gene: TRBJ2-4
CDR3aa: ASSEDILGSKNIQY

v_gene: TRBV6-6
abundance: -
j_gene: TRBJ1-1
CDR3aa: ASSYSGDGLNTGAF

v_gene: TRBV28
abundance: -
j_gene: TRBJ2-7
CDR3aa: ASSYLGAGLPYEQY

v_gene: TRBV6-4
abundance: many
j_gene: TRBJ2-2
CDR3aa: ASRAGTSAATGELF

v_gene: TRBV5-1
abundance: many
j_gene: TRBJ2-1
CDR3aa: ASRSANEQF

v_gene: TRBV5-1
abundance: few
j_gene: TRBJ2-7
CDR3aa: ASSLGTSGRAYEQY

v_gene: TRBV12-3/TRBV12-4
abundance: -
j_gene: TRBJ2-4
CDR3aa: VSKVTGGKNIQY

v_gene: TRBV12-3/TRBV12-4
abundance: -
j_gene: TRBJ2-7
CDR3aa: ATSDQGLATAYEQY

v_gene: TRBV20-1
abundance: -
j_gene: TRBJ2-1
CDR3aa: SARTAYDEQF

v_gene: TRBV6-6
abundance: many
j_gene: TRBJ1-5
CDR3aa: ASSPGPYSNQPQH

v_gene: TRBV12-3/TRBV12-4
abundance: -
j_gene: TRBJ1-5
CDR3aa: TSTRLSQTNFRNQPHH

v_gene: TRBV4-3
abundance: once
j_gene: TRBJ2-2
CDR3aa: ARSQGAETSGTNTGELF

v_gene: TRBV20-1
abundance: -
j_gene: TRBJ2-2
CDR3aa: SARAAGPNGELS

v_gene: TRBV21-1
abundance: few
j_gene: TRBJ2-1
CDR3aa: ASSAGQGSLRCYEQF

v_gene: TRBV11-3
abundance: -
j_gene: TRBJ2-3
CDR3aa: ASNPNSNTYTQY

v_gene: TRBV6-2/TRBV6-3
abundance: once
j_gene: TRBJ2-7
CDR3aa: SSTSQDYVSYEQH

v_gene: TRBV6-2/TRBV6-3
abundance: -
j_gene: TRBJ1-5
CDR3aa: AGSPITGASGSQPQH

v_gene: TRBV5-6
abundance: -
j_gene: TRBJ2-5
CDR3aa: ASSFGARIQETQY

v_gene: TRBV5-4
abundance: -
j_gene: TRBJ2-2
CDR3aa: ASSPGQIANTGELF

v_gene: TRBV11-3
abundance: -
j_gene: TRBJ2-2
CDR3aa: ACSHEELTGELF

v_gene: TRBV6-2/TRBV6-3
abundance: -
j_gene: TRBJ2-1
CDR3aa: ASFKAGGYNEQF

v_gene: TRBV11-3
abundance: -
j_gene: TRBJ2-3
CDR3aa: ASSRITQAIDTQY

v_gene: TRBV4-1
abundance: -
j_gene: TRBJ2-7
CDR3aa: ASSLTVNHYYEQY

v_gene: TRBV4-1
abundance: many
j_gene: TRBJ1-3
CDR3aa: ASSQDRGRRTIY

v_gene: TRBV5-4
abundance: once
j_gene: TRBJ2-1
CDR3aa: ACSLEDNEQF

v_gene: TRBV11-2
abundance: -
j_gene: TRBJ2-5
CDR3aa: AGSKREFKETQY

v_gene: TRBV6-6
abundance: -
j_gene: TRBJ2-4
CDR3aa: ASSARQGARAKNILY

v_gene: TRBV13
abundance: -
j_gene: TRBJ2-7
CDR3aa: ASSLGLGQVKNEGY

v_gene: TRBV29-1
abundance: few
j_gene: TRBJ2-7
CDR3aa: SAQPSGTSYEQY